This record covers a single T cell receptor beta chain. Its cognate antigen is unknown. Time point: newly diagnosed GD, antithyroid drugs for less than 3 months. The TCR library used RNA extracted from PBMCs. Germline V gene data show CDR1 as MGHRA and CDR2 as YSYEKL. V lost 2 bases to trimming and J lost 2 bases, with 19 bases between them. The CDR3 contains 17 residues. This entry belongs to a study of regulatory T cells in long-lasting Graves disease. Broader study findings: The study found persistent patients shared more public clonotypes (roughly 2,600) than new patients (about 890).

The TCR beta library used iRepertoire HTBI primers with Arm-PCR amplification of CDR3. TCRdb re-called the multiplex PCR reads with MiXCR, one entry per CDR3 protein. The table records 400,000 to 550,000 distinct CDR3 sequences, just under 15% of them present only once. In addition, the sample was reused for a study of T cells in Graves' hyperthyroidism and ophthalmopathy. That paper notes: Patients having uncontrolled infection, another autoimmune disease, pregnancy or lactation were not included. Ophthalmopathy prediction by the model preceded onset by a median approximately 5.9 months.

The gene calls are TRBV4-1 and TRBJ2-7; unclear D gene. The origin of this receptor is a woman in her twenties or thirties with Graves disease. The sequenced sample was peripheral blood mononuclear cells (PBMCs), obtained at new diagnosis, from a patient treated with antithyroid drugs. In DNA form, the CDR3 reads TGCGCCAGCAGCCAACCACTGTTCTCAGGTGTAACCTACGAGCAGTACTTC. This sequence encodes CASSQPLFSGVTYEQYF.